These 21 T cell receptor beta chains were sequenced from one sample in a study of graft-versus-host responses after intestinal transplantation. Repertoires were generated with immunoSEQ multiplex PCR, while TCRdb's copy carries only in-frame clones and drops some. The sample shows around 97,000 clones, 80% to 95% of them seen only once. No cognate antigen is known for these TCRs. This specimen consisted of unstimulated CD8+ T cells sorted from spleen or lymph node cells, obtained before intestinal transplant. The source of these receptors is a human donor who received an intestinal transplant.

This sequence joins TRBV11-2 and TRBJ2-7, with a weak D call TRBD2 (5 bases). Trimming removed 5 bases at V and 2 bases at J, with 10 bases between. The V gene's germline CDR1 is SGHAT and CDR2 FQNNGV. The CDR3 sequence is 13 residues long. Written as DNA, the CDR3 is TGTGCCAGCAGCCACCCGGGGACCTACGAGCAGTACTTC. Translation gives CASSHPGTYEQYF. Supplemented by reference TRBV11-2 and TRBJ2-7, the full variable domain reads EAGVAQSPRYKIIEKRQSVAFWCNPISGHATLYWYQQILGQGPKLLIQFQNNGVVDDSQLPKDRFSAERLKGVDSTLKIQPAKLEDSAVYLCASSHPGTYEQYFGPGTRLTVT.

J is TRBJ2-7 and V is TRBV27; perhaps D is TRBD1 or TRBD2 (5 bases each). V was shortened by 3 bases and J by 7 bases, with 16 bases between the two germline ends. Per the germline V gene, CDR1 is MNHEY and CDR2 is SMNVEV (reference sequence). This CDR3 has 14 residues. CDR3 DNA sequence: TGTGCCAGCAGTTTTCGGGACGGGTTTAATGAGCAGTACTTC. Translating it yields CASSFRDGFNEQYF.

The rearrangement joins TRBV9 to TRBJ2-7, with D perhaps matching TRBD2 (6 bases). The CDR3 is 14 residues long. CDR1 is SGDLS and CDR2 is YYNGEE in the germline V gene. V was cut by 0 bases and J by 6 bases, with 13 bases left in between. CDR3 sequence reads: CASSVVGDSGEQYF. Written as DNA, the CDR3 is TGTGCCAGCAGCGTAGTAGGGGACTCCGGCGAGCAGTACTTC.

This clone was seen a single time. This chain joins TRBV4-3 and TRBJ1-5, with TRBD1 identical over 11 bases. The CDR3 length is 16 residues. CDR1 is LGHNA, CDR2 YSLEER, per germline. Trimming at V came to 5 bases and at J to 9 bases, leaving 12 bases not matched to a gene. This chain's CDR3 is CASSSGEGQGGLPQHF. The CDR3, as DNA: TGCGCCAGCAGCTCAGGAGAGGGACAGGGGGGTCTGCCCCAGCATTTT.

This chain connects TRBV2 to TRBJ1-2; no clear D gene. The CDR3 consists of 13 residues. Germline values: CDR1 SNHLY, CDR2 FYNNEI. Trimming removed 5 bases at V and 2 bases at J, with 9 bases between. CDR3 coding DNA: TGTGCCAGCAGTCAAGGTGACAACTATGGCTACACCTTC. Protein: CASSQGDNYGYTF. Drawing the rest from reference TRBV2 and TRBJ1-2, the complete variable domain is EPEVTQTPSHQVTQMGQEVILRCVPISNHLYFYWYRQILGQKVEFLVSFYNNEISEKSEIFDDQFSVERPDGSNFTLKIRSTKLEDSAMYFCASSQGDNYGYTFGSGTRLTVV.

The chain combines TRBV27 with TRBJ2-2; D is unclear. V was cut by 5 bases and J by 6 bases, with 19 bases left in between. The germline V gene encodes CDR1 MNHEY and CDR2 SMNVEV (reference sequence). This CDR3 region has 16 residues. DNA for the CDR3: TGTGCCAGCAGTCCCGCACCAGGTCTAGATGCCGGGGAGCTGTTTTTT. Its translation: CASSPAPGLDAGELFF.

This clone occurred once. The chain uses TRBV28 and TRBJ2-7; D is ambiguous. The CDR3 is 15 amino acids. The V gene lost 3 bases and the J gene lost 0 bases, with 12 bases spanning the gap. The germline CDR1 and CDR2 sequences are MDHEN and SYDVKM. This CDR3 is CASSFPIGYSYEQYF. CDR3 coding DNA: TGTGCCAGCAGTTTTCCGATAGGATACTCCTACGAGCAGTACTTC.

The chain links TRBV7-9 to TRBJ2-1; a weak D match, TRBD1 (6 bases). The germline V and J ends were trimmed by 5 bases and 6 bases, with 14 bases remaining between them. This CDR3 is built from 14 residues. Germline loops: CDR1 SEHNR, CDR2 FQNEAQ (reference sequence). The CDR3 loop reads CASSPPTGFNEQFF. The CDR3 bases are TGTGCCAGCAGCCCGCCGACAGGTTTCAATGAGCAGTTCTTC.

CDR3 bases: TGTGCCAGCAGCCCCGGGACTAGCGAGGACAATGAGCAGTTCTTC. This sequence encodes CASSPGTSEDNEQFF. This chain links TRBV11-3 with TRBJ2-1; 10 bases are shared with TRBD2. The CDR3 extends over 15 amino acids. Germline CDR1 is SGHNT and CDR2 is YENEEA. The V segment lost 5 bases and the J segment 5 bases; nucleotides outside the gene matches: 6.

The chain uses TRBV6-5 and TRBJ1-4; the D is unclear. The CDR3 runs to 13 residues. The V gene lost 5 bases and the J gene lost 8 bases, with 12 bases spanning the gap. CDR1 MNHEY and CDR2 SVGAGI come from the germline V gene. This chain's CDR3 is CASSIHAQEKLFF. CDR3 DNA: TGTGCCAGCAGTATACATGCGCAGGAAAAACTGTTTTTT.

This clone was detected once. This chain uses TRBV4-1 with TRBJ2-5; 8 bases match TRBD1. After removal of 3 bases from V and 1 base from J, the junction contained 7 bases not matched to a gene. CDR1 and CDR2 (germline): MGHRA, YSYEKL. The CDR3 covers 16 residues. CDR3 sequence (DNA): TGCGCCAGCAGCCAGCAGCCCACAGGGGGCCAAGAGACCCAGTACTTC. This encodes CASSQQPTGGQETQYF.

The rearrangement links TRBV9 to TRBJ2-3; 8 nucleotides match TRBD2. Germline V gene lookup returns CDR1 SGDLS and CDR2 YYNGEE. V trimming: 0 bases; J trimming: 0 bases; junction bases outside the gene matches: 0. CDR3 size: 15 residues. The CDR3 DNA follows: TGTGCCAGCAGCGTAGGACTAGCGAGCACAGATACGCAGTATTTT. This translates into CASSVGLASTDTQYF. The full variable domain, completed using reference TRBV9 and TRBJ2-3, is DSGVTQTPKHLITATGQRVTLRCSPRSGDLSVYWYQQSLDQGLQFLIQYYNGEERAKGNILERFSAQQFPDLHSELNLSSLELGDSALYFCASSVGLASTDTQYFGPGTRLTVL.

This chain joins TRBV27 and TRBJ1-3; a possible D gene is TRBD1 (5 bases). The germline V gene encodes CDR1 MNHEY and CDR2 SMNVEV (reference sequence). Between the trimmed V and J ends, which lost 5 bases and 2 bases, there was a span of 13 bases. There are 15 residues in the CDR3. The CDR3 nucleotides are TGTGCCAGCAGTCCCGTCTCGGGGGCTGGAAACACCATATATTTT. This gives the protein CASSPVSGAGNTIYF.

The CDR3 sequence is CASSPSGQGQETQYF. In DNA form, the CDR3 reads TGTGCCAGCTCACCGAGTGGGCAGGGACAAGAGACCCAGTACTTC. This chain joins TRBV18 and TRBJ2-5, with D possibly matching TRBD1 (5 bases). Germline CDR1 is KGHSH and CDR2 is LQKENI. The length of the CDR3 is 15 residues. V gave up 3 bases and J gave up 2 bases, with 13 bases separating them.

This clone was counted only a few times. The chain links TRBV6-4 to TRBJ2-7; D is unclear. The germline V and J ends were trimmed by 7 bases and 0 bases, with 10 bases remaining between them. Germline CDR1 is MRHNA and CDR2 is SNTAGT. This CDR3 comprises 13 residues. This chain's CDR3 is CASKTGSSYEQYF. The CDR3 DNA reads as TGTGCCAGCAAAACGGGTAGCTCCTACGAGCAGTACTTC.

This rearrangement joins TRBV21-1 to TRBJ2-5; the D call TRBD1 from the table was never checked on the DNA. TRBV21-1 is noted as a pseudogene. The CDR3 is made up of 14 amino acids. The DNA for the CDR3 is TGTGCCAGCATCCCGAGGACAGGGCAAGAGACCCAGTACTTC. Amino acid sequence: CASIPRTGQETQYF.

The rearrangement links TRBV6-5 to TRBJ1-3; tentative D call: TRBD1 (5 bases). Germline CDR1 reads MNHEY; CDR2 reads SVGAGI. The CDR3 totals 13 residues. Trimming stripped 5 bases from V and 5 bases from J, with 10 bases between. The CDR3 coding sequence is TGTGCCAGCAGTGGGGACGGTAGAAACACCATATATTTT. Its protein product is CASSGDGRNTIYF.

This clone was counted once. The chain employs TRBV10-3 and TRBJ1-1; D possibly corresponds to TRBD1 (5 bases). Germline V gives CDR1 ENHRY, CDR2 SYGVKD. Deletions cut 1 base from V and 7 bases from J, with 19 bases between. CDR3 length: 16 residues. The CDR3 nucleotides are TGTGCCATCAGTGAGTATCACAGGTACCAGACCAGTGAAGCTTTCTTT. Its protein product is CAISEYHRYQTSEAFF.

The chain links TRBV6-5 to TRBJ2-7; 9 nucleotides agree with TRBD1. Germline loops: CDR1 MNHEY, CDR2 SVGAGI. J gave up 1 base and V 6 bases, and 7 bases lay outside the gene matches. This CDR3 is 15 amino acids long. DNA for the CDR3: TGTGCCAGCAGCCGGACAGGGGCGTGGTCCTACGAGCAGTACTTC. Translation gives CASSRTGAWSYEQYF.

The rearrangement uses TRBV28 and TRBJ2-3; unclear D gene. Per germline, CDR1 MDHEN and CDR2 SYDVKM. V lost 7 bases to trimming and J lost 2 bases, with 10 bases between them. The CDR3 is made up of 13 amino acids. The CDR3 reads CASNDKYTDTQYF. The CDR3 nucleotides read TGTGCCAGCAACGACAAATACACAGATACGCAGTATTTT. The complete variable domain, with remaining parts taken from reference TRBV28 and TRBJ2-3, reads DVKVTQSSRYLVKRTGEKVFLECVQDMDHENMFWYRQDPGLGLRLIYFSYDVKMKEKGDIPEGYSVSREKKERFSLILESASTNQTSMYLCASNDKYTDTQYFGPGTRLTVL.

The V and J genes are TRBV6-1 and TRBJ2-5, with D unresolved. Near its end, the DNA agrees better with TRBJ2-7, so the J call may be wrong. Germline lookup yields CDR1 MNHNS and CDR2 SASEGT. The CDR3 has 12 residues. CDR3 sequence (DNA): TGTGCCAGCAGTGTATCCTCTCACGAGCAGTACTTC. Its translation: CASSVSSHEQYF.